A single sample gave rise to the 7 T cell receptor beta chains below, sequenced in a study of T cells after yellow fever vaccination. TCRdb re-called the 5' RACE reads through MiXCR, storing one row per CDR3 protein. This sample has under 550,000 distinct CDR3 sequences, with 21% found just once. Material: PBMCs, obtained approximately 22 days after the first yellow fever vaccination. These receptors were taken from a young man who received the YFV17D yellow fever vaccine.

This clonotype has just a few counts. V gene TRBV9 combines with J gene TRBJ2-1, with 11 bases lining up with TRBD2. The ends lost 6 bases at V and 5 bases at J; junction bases unmatched: 4. Germline V gene sequence: CDR1 SGDLS, CDR2 YYNGEE. CDR3 length: 14 amino acids. CDR3 bases: TGTGCCAGCACCACTAGCGGGGGTAACAATGAGCAGTTCTTC. It encodes CASTTSGGNNEQFF.

The chain employs TRBV4-3 and TRBJ1-1, with D unclear. This CDR3 has 13 residues. Between the trimmed V and J ends, which lost 0 bases and 3 bases, there was a span of 5 bases. Germline assignment: CDR1 LGHNA and CDR2 YSLEER. DNA for the CDR3: TGCGCCAGCAGCCAAGATAAATACACTGAAGCTTTCTTT. It yields the protein CASSQDKYTEAFF.

This clonotype was observed a few times. The chain couples TRBV7-7 to TRBJ2-2; 8 bases agree with TRBD1. The V gene's germline CDR1 is SSHAT and CDR2 FNYEAQ (reference sequence). This CDR3 has 17 amino acids. With V trimmed by 2 bases and J by 2 bases, 7 bases remained unmatched. CDR3 sequence: CASSLTRDRPNTGELFF. CDR3 nucleotide sequence: TGTGCCAGCAGCTTAACCCGGGACAGGCCTAACACCGGGGAGCTGTTTTTT.

The chain recombines TRBV6-1 with TRBJ1-6; D not certain. The CDR3 loop spans 14 amino acids. Germline lookup yields CDR1 MNHNS and CDR2 SASEGT. Trimming removed 6 bases at V and 9 bases at J, with 15 bases between. The CDR3 here is CASSQSRMGSPLHF. The CDR3 DNA sequence: TGTGCCAGCAGCCAATCCCGCATGGGTTCACCCCTCCACTTT.

This clonotype was observed a few times. V and J are TRBV7-9 and TRBJ1-1; D gene unclear. V was shortened by 2 bases and J by 5 bases, with 6 bases between the two germline ends. CDR3 length: 12 residues. Germline CDR1 SEHNR, CDR2 FQNEAQ (reference sequence). This CDR3 reads CASSLTSTEAFF. DNA of the CDR3: TGTGCCAGCAGCTTAACGAGTACTGAAGCTTTCTTT.

This clonotype occurred many times. The rearrangement links TRBV18 to TRBJ1-4; D is unresolved. Germline values: CDR1 KGHSH, CDR2 LQKENI. The CDR3 contains 14 residues. V dropped 2 bases and J dropped 0 bases, with 4 bases sitting between them. In DNA form, the CDR3 reads TGTGCCAGCTCACCAGTTGCAACTAATGAAAAACTGTTTTTT. Its protein product is CASSPVATNEKLFF.

This clonotype was observed a few times. V gene TRBV9 combines with J gene TRBJ1-2; D gene unclear. With 0 bases removed from V and 8 bases from J, the gap between germline ends came to 14 bases. Germline V CDR1 and CDR2: SGDLS, YYNGEE. The CDR3 length is 14 residues. This CDR3 is CASSVEPAPHGYTF. CDR3 DNA sequence: TGTGCCAGCAGCGTAGAGCCAGCCCCTCACGGCTACACCTTC. Full variable domain (outside the CDR3, taken from reference TRBV9 and TRBJ1-2): DSGVTQTPKHLITATGQRVTLRCSPRSGDLSVYWYQQSLDQGLQFLIQYYNGEERAKGNILERFSAQQFPDLHSELNLSSLELGDSALYFCASSVEPAPHGYTFGSGTRLTVV.